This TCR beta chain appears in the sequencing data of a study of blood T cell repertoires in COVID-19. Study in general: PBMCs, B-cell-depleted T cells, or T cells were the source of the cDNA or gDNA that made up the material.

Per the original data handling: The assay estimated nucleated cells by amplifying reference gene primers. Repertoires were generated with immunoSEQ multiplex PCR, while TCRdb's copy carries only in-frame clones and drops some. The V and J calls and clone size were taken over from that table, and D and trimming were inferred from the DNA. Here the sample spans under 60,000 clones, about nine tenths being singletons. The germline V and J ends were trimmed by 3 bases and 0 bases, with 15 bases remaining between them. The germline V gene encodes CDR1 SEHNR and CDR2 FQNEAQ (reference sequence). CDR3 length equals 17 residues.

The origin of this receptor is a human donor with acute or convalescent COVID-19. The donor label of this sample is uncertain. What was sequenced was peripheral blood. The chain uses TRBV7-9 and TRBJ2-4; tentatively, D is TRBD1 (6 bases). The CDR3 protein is CASSFSQGTLAKNIQYF. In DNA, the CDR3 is TGTGCCAGCAGCTTCTCACAGGGTACTCTAGCCAAAAACATTCAGTACTTC. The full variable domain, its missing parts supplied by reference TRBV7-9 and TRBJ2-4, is DTGVSQNPRHKITKRGQNVTFRCDPISEHNRLYWYRQTLGQGPEFLTYFQNEAQLEKSRLLSDRFSAERPKGSFSTLEIQRTEQGDSAMYLCASSFSQGTLAKNIQYFGAGTRLSVL.